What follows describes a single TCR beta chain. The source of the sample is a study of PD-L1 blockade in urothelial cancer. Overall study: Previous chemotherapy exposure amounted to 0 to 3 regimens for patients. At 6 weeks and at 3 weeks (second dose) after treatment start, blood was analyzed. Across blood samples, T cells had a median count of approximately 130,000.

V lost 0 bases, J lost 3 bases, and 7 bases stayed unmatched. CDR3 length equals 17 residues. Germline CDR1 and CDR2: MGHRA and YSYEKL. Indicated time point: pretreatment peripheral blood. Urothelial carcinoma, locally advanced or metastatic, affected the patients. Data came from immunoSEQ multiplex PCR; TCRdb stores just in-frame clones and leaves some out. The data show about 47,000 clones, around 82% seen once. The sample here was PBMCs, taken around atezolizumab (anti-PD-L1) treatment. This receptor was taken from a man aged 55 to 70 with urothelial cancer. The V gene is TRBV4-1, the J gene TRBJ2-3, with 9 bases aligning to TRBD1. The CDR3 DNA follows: TGCGCCAGCAGCCAAGATCAGGTGGGACAGGGAACAGATACGCAGTATTTT. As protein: CASSQDQVGQGTDTQYF.